This is a list of T cell receptor beta chains from one sample in a study of T cell repertoires in cytomegalovirus infection. Antigens of these TCRs are unknown. TCRdb processed the reads anew with MiXCR; each CDR3 protein has one entry. The sample gives hundreds of thousands of distinct CDR3 sequences, about 33% of which show up once; around 11% is in the top ten. The material sequenced was cultured CD8+ T cells from PBMCs, taken from culture after CMV antigen stimulation. These receptors originate from a human donor in good health (CMV status not recorded). Some clones in this sample may be carry-over from other donors' samples. Each CDR3 is given with its conserved first and last residue. Each record gives: D gene, J gene, clone size, V gene, CDR3 protein, CDR3 DNA. D genes are given only for firm matches. Size is stated for part of the rows, as once, few or many counts, or as a class when the clone is expanded.

NA | TRBJ2-7 | few | TRBV27 | CASLGPYEQYF | TGTGCCAGCCTCGGGCCCTACGAGCAGTACTTC
TRBD2 | TRBJ2-5 | NA | TRBV28 | CASSLSTSGGLQETQYF | TGTGCCAGCAGTTTATCGACTAGCGGGGGATTACAAGAGACCCAGTACTTC
NA | TRBJ2-3 | NA | TRBV4-1 | CASSQPYLATQGDTQYF | TGCGCCAGCAGCCAGCCCTACCTAGCGACCCAGGGGGATACGCAGTATTTT
NA | TRBJ2-3 | NA | TRBV24-1 | CATGASSGSADTQYF | TGTGCCACCGGGGCAAGCTCGGGTAGTGCAGATACGCAGTATTTT
NA | TRBJ1-3 | once | TRBV28 | CASSTPRASRGNTIYF | TGTGCCAGCAGCACCCCTCGAGCGTCGCGCGGAAACACCATATATTTT
NA | TRBJ2-7 | few | TRBV12-3/TRBV12-4 | CASSLIRYEQYF | TGTGCCAGCAGTTTGATACGCTACGAGCAGTACTTC
TRBD1 | TRBJ2-1 | NA | TRBV19 | CASSTGTDNEQFF | TGTGCCAGTAGTACCGGGACAGACAATGAGCAGTTCTTC
NA | TRBJ2-3 | many | TRBV10-3 | CAIKTDSKGTQYF | TGTGCCATCAAAACGGACAGTAAGGGTACGCAGTATTTT
TRBD2 | TRBJ2-1 | few | TRBV29-1 | CSVEVRWAGVRDEQFF | TGCAGCGTTGAAGTCCGATGGGCGGGGGTTAGGGATGAGCAGTTCTTC
TRBD1 | TRBJ1-2 | few | TRBV7-6 | CASSSPGTEVLDGYTF | TGTGCCAGCAGCTCACCCGGGACAGAGGTACTGGATGGCTACACCTTC
NA | TRBJ1-2 | NA | TRBV27 | CASRGEKDGYTF | TGTGCCAGCAGGGGGGAGAAGGATGGCTACACCTTC
NA | TRBJ2-3 | few | TRBV7-6 | CASREGGGQAPDTQYF | TGTGCCAGCAGGGAAGGGGGGGGCCAAGCACCAGATACGCAGTATTTT
NA | TRBJ1-5 | NA | TRBV27 | CASSLFAGPGEPQHF | TGTGCCAGCAGTTTATTTGCGGGGCCGGGAGAACCCCAGCATTTT
NA | TRBJ2-1 | NA | TRBV6-2/TRBV6-3 | CASSEWGINEQFF | TGTGCCAGCAGTGAGTGGGGCATCAATGAGCAGTTCTTC